This TCR beta chain was sequenced in a study of T cell responses to AZD1222 COVID-19 vaccine. Assay used: immunoSEQ multiplex PCR; TCRdb lists only in-frame clones, some missing. The profile shows about 110,000 clones, 86% of them singletons. The CDR3 totals 17 residues. Germline V CDR1 and CDR2: KGHSH, LQKENI. The junction had 12 bases not matched to a gene; V was cut back by 5 bases and J by 6 bases. The origin of this receptor is an adult in good health. Material: peripheral blood, obtained on day 0 of AZD1222 vaccination. The V call is TRBV18, the J call TRBJ2-1; 11 positions agree with TRBD1. The CDR3 DNA reads as TGTGCCAGCTCATCGGGGTCCGGGACAGGGGGGATCAATGAGCAGTTCTTC. Residues: CASSSGSGTGGINEQFF.